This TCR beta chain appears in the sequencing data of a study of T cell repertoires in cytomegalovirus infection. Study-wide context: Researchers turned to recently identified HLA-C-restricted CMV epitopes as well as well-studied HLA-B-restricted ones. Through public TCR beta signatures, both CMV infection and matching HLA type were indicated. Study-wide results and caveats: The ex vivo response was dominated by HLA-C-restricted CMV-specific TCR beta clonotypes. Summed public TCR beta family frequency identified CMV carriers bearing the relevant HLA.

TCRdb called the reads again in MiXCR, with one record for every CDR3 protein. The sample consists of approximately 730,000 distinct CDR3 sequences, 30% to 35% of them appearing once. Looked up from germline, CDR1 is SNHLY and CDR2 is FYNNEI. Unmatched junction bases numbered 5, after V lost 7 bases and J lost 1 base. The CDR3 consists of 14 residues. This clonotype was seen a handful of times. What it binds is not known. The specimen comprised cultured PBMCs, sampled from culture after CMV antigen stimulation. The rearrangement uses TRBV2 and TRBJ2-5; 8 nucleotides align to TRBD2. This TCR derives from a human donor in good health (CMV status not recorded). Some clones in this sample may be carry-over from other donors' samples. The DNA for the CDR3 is TGTGCCAGCATCCGGGGGGGGACCCAAGAGACCCAGTACTTC. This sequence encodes CASIRGGTQETQYF.